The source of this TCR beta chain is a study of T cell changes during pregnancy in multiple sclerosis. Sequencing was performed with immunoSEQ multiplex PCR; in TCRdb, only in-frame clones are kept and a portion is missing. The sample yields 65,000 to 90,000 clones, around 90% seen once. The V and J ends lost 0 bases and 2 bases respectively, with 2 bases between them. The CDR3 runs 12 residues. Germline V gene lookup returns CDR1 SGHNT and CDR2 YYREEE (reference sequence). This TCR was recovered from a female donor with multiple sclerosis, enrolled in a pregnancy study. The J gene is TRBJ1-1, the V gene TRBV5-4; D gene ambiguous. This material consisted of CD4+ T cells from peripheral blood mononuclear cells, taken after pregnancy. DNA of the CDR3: TGTGCCAGCAGCTTGGTAAACACTGAAGCTTTCTTT. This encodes CASSLVNTEAFF. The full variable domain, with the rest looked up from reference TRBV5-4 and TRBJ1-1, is ETGVTQSPTHLIKTRGQQVTLRCSSQSGHNTVSWYQQALGQGPQFIFQYYREEENGRGNFPPRFSGLQFPNYSSELNVNALELDDSALYLCASSLVNTEAFFGQGTRLTVV.